The T cell receptor (beta chain) under discussion was sequenced for a study of control samples from healthy donors and cancer patients. The length of the CDR3 is 14 residues. Trimming pared 6 bases from V and 7 bases from J, leaving 16 bases between. The germline gives CDR1 MDHEN, CDR2 SYDVKM. Repertoires were generated with immunoSEQ multiplex PCR, while TCRdb's copy carries only in-frame clones and drops some. The sample records roughly 43,000 clones, approximately 87% being singletons. V and J are TRBV28 and TRBJ1-5; D gene unclear. The TCR originated in a woman between 55 and 75 years old with lung cancer. Sequences were obtained from PBMCs. The CDR3 loop is CASSSSILEQPQHF. Here the CDR3 DNA reads TGTGCCAGCAGCTCCTCTATTCTGGAGCAGCCCCAGCATTTT.